This TCR beta chain derives from a study of blood T cells in healthy people across ages. A second PCR, run for about 7 to 11 cycles, used a sample-barcoded 5' primer plus a J-beta primer mix. TCRdb reprocessed the 5' RACE reads via MiXCR and lists one record per CDR3 protein. The table records under 2,000,000 distinct CDR3 sequences, less than 50% of them present only once. The germline gives CDR1 LGHDT, CDR2 YNNKEL (reference sequence). The CDR3 spans 16 residues. Trimming removed 0 bases at V and 1 base at J, with 12 bases between. The TCR originated in a woman in her thirties or forties in good health. The gene calls are TRBV3-1 and TRBJ2-5; a weak D match, TRBD2 (6 bases). The sample taken for sequencing was blood. The chain's CDR3 is CASSQEGPGSQETQYF. For the CDR3, the DNA is TGTGCCAGCAGCCAAGAAGGGCCCGGGAGCCAAGAGACCCAGTACTTC.